This TCR beta chain came from a study of blood T cell repertoires in COVID-19. Whole-study context: COVID-19 samples, acute and convalescent, were from the United States, Italy and Spain. In each case, the material was cDNA or gDNA derived from T cells, B-cell-depleted T cells, or PBMCs.

V shed 6 bases, J shed 3 bases, and the junction held 5 bases outside the gene matches. CDR1 is SGHTA, CDR2 FQGNSA, per germline. The CDR3 has 13 amino acids. In the original processing: By means of reference gene primer amplification, nucleated cell counts were estimated. Method: immunoSEQ multiplex PCR; TCRdb's copy keeps in-frame clones and lacks some. V, J and clone size reflect that table, while D and trimming were determined from the DNA. The sample holds around 300,000 clones; about four fifths are singletons and the top ten take around 3%. Sequencing was done on a sample of peripheral blood. The origin of this receptor is a man aged 25-45 years with active or convalescent COVID-19. V gene TRBV7-2 combines with J gene TRBJ2-7, with 7 positions matching TRBD1. The CDR3 sequence is CASRSRQGYEQYF. The CDR3, as DNA: TGTGCCAGCAGATCTCGACAGGGCTACGAGCAGTACTTC.